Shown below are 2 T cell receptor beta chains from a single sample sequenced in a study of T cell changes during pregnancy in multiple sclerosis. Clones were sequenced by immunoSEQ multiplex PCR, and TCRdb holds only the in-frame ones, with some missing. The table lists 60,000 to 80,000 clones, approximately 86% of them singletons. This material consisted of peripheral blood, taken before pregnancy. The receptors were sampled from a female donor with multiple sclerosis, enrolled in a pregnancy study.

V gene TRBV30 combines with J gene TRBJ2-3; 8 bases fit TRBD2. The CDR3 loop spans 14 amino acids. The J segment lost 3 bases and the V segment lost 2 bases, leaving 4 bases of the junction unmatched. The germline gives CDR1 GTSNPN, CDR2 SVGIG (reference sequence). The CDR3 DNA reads TGTGCCTGGAGTAGGGGCGGGGGGACAGATACGCAGTATTTT. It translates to CAWSRGGGTDTQYF.

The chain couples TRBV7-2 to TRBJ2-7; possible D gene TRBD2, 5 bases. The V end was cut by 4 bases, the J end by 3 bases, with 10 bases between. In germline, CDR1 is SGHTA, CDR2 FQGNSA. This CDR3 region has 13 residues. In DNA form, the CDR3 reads TGTGCCAGCAGCTCCACCCGGGGCTACGAGCAGTACTTC. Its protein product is CASSSTRGYEQYF. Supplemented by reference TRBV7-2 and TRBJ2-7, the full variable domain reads GAGVSQSPSNKVTEKGKDVELRCDPISGHTALYWYRQSLGQGLEFLIYFQGNSAPDKSGLPSDRFSAERTGGSVSTLTIQRTQQEDSAVYLCASSSTRGYEQYFGPGTRLTVT.